This T cell receptor beta chain was identified in a study of T cell repertoires in cytomegalovirus infection (dated by TCRdb to between 2017 and 2020). In terms of the full investigation: Recently identified HLA-C-restricted CMV epitopes, whose presentation resists viral immunomodulation, were targeted by peptide stimulations together with well-studied HLA-B-restricted epitopes. Because public TCR beta signatures pointed to carriage of CMV infection together with the matching HLA type, the HLA type of each donor mattered for the analysis. What the work shows at the level of the full study, not this receptor alone: Carriers of CMV infection plus the relevant HLA type were discriminated by the cumulative frequency of public TCR beta family members in the study cohort and in an independent roughly 350-donor cohort. The ex vivo response was dominated by HLA-C-restricted CMV-specific TCR beta clonotypes, which also provided the single most frequent clonotype in two of eight donors.

This clonotype was observed many times. What this receptor recognizes is not known. Base qualities were left out, and no much larger clone turns up one base away. Sequenced on an Illumina HiSeq 1500. The public reads were reprocessed in TCRdb via fastp at Q25 and MiXCR, keeping in-frame beta chains. Identical CDR3 protein sequences are pooled into one entry, listed with their most common genes and DNA. Here the sample has around 750,000 distinct CDR3 sequences; 30% to 35% occur a single time. Around an eighth of the sample goes to the ten largest clones. The treatment or condition label corresponds to: in vitro stimulation with specific CMV peptide epitopes to enrich CMV-specific T cells. The CDR3 goes from the cysteine to the phenylalanine over 13 residues. Only the CDR3 DNA is retained, 39 bases long and in frame from the first base. In the germline V gene, CDR1 corresponds to SGHTA and CDR2 to FQGNSA. V lost 5 bases and J lost 6 bases; the stretch between them is 13 bases long.

The specimen was cultured CD8+ T cells from PBMCs, collected from culture after CMV antigen stimulation. The V and J genes are TRBV7-2 and TRBJ1-2, with the D gene uncertain. The origin of this receptor is a human donor in good health (CMV status not recorded). Some clones in this sample may be carry-over from other donors' samples. This receptor carries the CDR3 CASSHTQDNGYTF. The nucleotides read TGTGCCAGCAGCCATACCCAGGATAATGGCTACACCTTC.